One T cell receptor (beta chain) is described in this entry. This specimen comes from a study of blood T cell repertoires in COVID-19. Study overall: Italy, Spain and the United States were the sources of the convalescent and acute COVID-19 samples. Sample material is recorded as cDNA or gDNA derived from T cells, B-cell-depleted T cells, or PBMCs.

Authors' methods: Reference gene primers were amplified, and this amplification served to estimate nucleated cell counts. The protocol was immunoSEQ multiplex PCR, while the TCRdb copy is restricted to in-frame clones and leaves out a portion. The D gene and trimming were derived from the DNA, and the V and J assignments and clone size from that table. This sample has just under 55,000 clones, with about nine tenths found just once. This receptor was identified in a woman aged 40 to 49 with active COVID-19. The sequenced sample consisted of peripheral blood.

Here the CDR3 reads CASSHIIPGLAGVVGEQYF. In DNA form, the CDR3 reads TGTGCCAGCAGCCACATCATACCGGGACTAGCGGGGGTTGTAGGCGAGCAGTACTTC. V is TRBV5-6 and J is TRBJ2-7; 14 nucleotides line up with TRBD2. CDR3 length: 19 amino acids. Germline loops: CDR1 SGHDT, CDR2 YYEEEE. The junction had 18 bases not matched to a gene; V was cut back by 4 bases and J by 6 bases.